The 7 T cell receptor beta chains given below trace back to one sample, sequenced in a study of CD8 T cells in Susac syndrome (dated by TCRdb to the late 2010s). The library was produced with the immunoSEQ multiplex PCR assay. RNA was extracted with the RNeasy kit and about 0.5 to 1 ug was reverse transcribed using random hexamers. TCRdb's own reprocessing of the public reads used fastp at Q25 and MiXCR and kept productive beta chains. Under each unique CDR3 protein, matching rows form one entry showing the most common genes and DNA. The sample has approximately 190,000 distinct CDR3 sequences on record, more than 90% of them singletons. 0.098% of the sample belongs to the ten largest clones. The sample taken for sequencing was CD4+ T cells from PBMCs. Receptor source: a human donor with Susac syndrome.

The chain recombines TRBV25-1 with TRBJ1-2, with D unclear. In germline, CDR1 is MGHDK, CDR2 SYGVNS. V dropped 3 bases and J dropped 8 bases, with 13 bases sitting between them. The length of the CDR3 is 13 residues. CDR3 in amino acids: CASSEHSARGYTF. CDR3 DNA sequence: TGTGCCAGCAGTGAGCACAGCGCGAGGGGCTACACCTTC.

This sequence joins TRBV18 and TRBJ1-1; 11 bases are a match to TRBD1. Trimming cost V 4 bases and J 1 base; bases outside gene matches: 14. The CDR3 is 19 residues long. From germline, CDR1 is KGHSH and CDR2 LQKENI. CDR3 protein: CASSRGPGQGGSTNTEAFF. The CDR3 DNA sequence: TGTGCCAGCTCACGCGGACCGGGACAGGGGGGGTCTACGAACACTGAAGCTTTCTTT.

The count of this clonotype is one. The genes are TRBV12-3 or TRBV12-4 and TRBJ1-1; TRBD1 matches at 8 bases. The CDR3 covers 14 residues. V gave up 5 bases and J gave up 3 bases; unmatched junction bases: 5. CDR3 DNA: TGTGCCAGCAGTAAGACAGGGGTAGACACTGAAGCTTTCTTT. Translating gives CASSKTGVDTEAFF.

V is TRBV9 and J is TRBJ1-2; 8 bases align to TRBD1. The V gene's germline CDR1 is SGDLS and CDR2 YYNGEE. This CDR3 comprises 16 residues. V shed 2 bases, J shed 8 bases, and the junction held 14 bases outside the gene matches. The CDR3 DNA sequence: TGTGCCAGCAGCGTCGACCCTCGGGGACAGGTGCAAGGCTACACCTTC. Translation: CASSVDPRGQVQGYTF.

The rearrangement joins TRBV4-3 to TRBJ2-1, with 11 bases fitting TRBD2. The CDR3 length is 15 residues. V shed 3 bases and J 10 bases; nucleotides not matched to a gene: 8. CDR1 and CDR2 from the germline V gene are LGHNA and YSLEER. This CDR3 reads CASSHATSGVGEQFF. The CDR3 region has the DNA TGCGCCAGCAGCCATGCGACTAGCGGGGTGGGGGAGCAGTTCTTC.

V and J are TRBV3-1 and TRBJ1-2; 7 bases map to TRBD1. The CDR3 is 18 residues long. Germline CDR1 is LGHDT and CDR2 is YNNKEL (reference sequence). With V trimmed by 4 bases and J by 6 bases, 20 bases remained unmatched. The CDR3 region is CASSPRLGGVGQSDGYTF. CDR3 in DNA: TGTGCCAGCAGCCCCCGGTTAGGGGGCGTAGGTCAGAGCGATGGCTACACCTTC.

The V gene is TRBV29-1, the J gene TRBJ2-5; D is ambiguous. The V end was cut by 6 bases, the J end by 5 bases, with 16 bases between. Germline V gene data show CDR1 as SQVTM and CDR2 as ANQGSEA. The length of the CDR3 is 13 residues. The CDR3 nucleotides are TGCAGCGTGGCCCGGAGCCCCGGCGAGACCCAGTACTTC. It encodes CSVARSPGETQYF.